This T cell receptor beta chain was captured in a study of OX40 agonist ivuxolimab in advanced cancers. Study-wide background: Each patient was given ivuxolimab into a vein every 2 weeks, at 0.01 to 10 mg/kg. Patients treated during dose escalation were battling hepatocellular carcinoma, melanoma, renal cell or head and neck cancer.

The protocol was immunoSEQ multiplex PCR, while the TCRdb copy is restricted to in-frame clones and leaves out a portion. Of 100,000 or so clones in the sample, around nine tenths were seen once. V dropped 0 bases and J dropped 0; count of bases not matched to a gene: 2. The CDR3 is 16 amino acids. Germline CDR1 SGHDT, CDR2 YYEEEE. This clone was recorded once. Its antigen is unidentified. Study conclusions and caveats: Certain nonresponders additionally had low normalized T-cell clonal expansion. Relative to CD4+, CD8+ T cells held more expanded clones on average.

This clonotype originated in an adult with an advanced solid tumor such as melanoma, head and neck, liver or kidney cancer. The chain combines TRBV5-6 with TRBJ1-4; 7 nucleotides match TRBD1. The specimen was CD4+ or CD8+ T cells sorted from blood, collected in a trial of the OX40 agonist ivuxolimab. CDR3 sequence: CASSLGQGATNEKLFF. The CDR3, as DNA: TGTGCCAGCAGCTTGGGGCAGGGGGCAACTAATGAAAAACTGTTTTTT.